Listed below are T cell receptor beta chains from one sample, sequenced in a study of cytomegalovirus exposure and HLA in healthy donors. Clones were sequenced by immunoSEQ multiplex PCR, and TCRdb holds only the in-frame ones, with some missing. The sample has around 200,000 clones, 79% seen once; the top ten hold under 3%. What was sequenced was PBMCs. Receptors originate from a woman aged 45-59 years in good health and CMV-seronegative. CDR3s include the opening cysteine and the closing phenylalanine or tryptophan. A D gene is named only where the DNA matches it firmly. Some rows have no size entry. The others give once, few or many, or a class for an expanded clone.

d_call j_call clone_size v_call cdr3_nt cdr3_aa
NA TRBJ1-4 NA TRBV18 TGTGCCAGCTCACCCCATGCTAATGAAAAACTGTTTTTT CASSPHANEKLFF
NA TRBJ1-6 NA TRBV4-2 TGTGCCAGCAGCCAAGAAAGGGTACCGGAGGGTTCACCCCTCCACTTT CASSQERVPEGSPLHF
TRBD2 TRBJ2-5 NA TRBV27 TGTGCCAGCAGTTTGGGTAGCGGGGGGTCCCGAGGGGCCCAGTACTTC CASSLGSGGSRGAQYF
TRBD1 TRBJ2-1 NA TRBV25-1 TGTGCCAGCAGTAGACAGGGGAGTAATGAGCAGTTCTTC CASSRQGSNEQFF
NA TRBJ2-3 NA TRBV2 TGTGCCAGCAGTGAGACAGGCGATTCCACAGATACGCAGTATTTT CASSETGDSTDTQYF
NA TRBJ1-5 few TRBV7-2 TGTGCCAGCAGCTTAGGGCTGCTTGCACCGGGTCAGCCCCAGCATTTT CASSLGLLAPGQPQHF
NA TRBJ1-2 NA TRBV28 TGTGCCAGCAGTTCCTCACCCCCCGGCTATGGCTACACCTTC CASSSSPPGYGYTF
NA TRBJ1-4 NA TRBV5-5 TGTGCCAGCAGCTTGTTAGTCACCCCCGGTGAAAAACTGTTTTTT CASSLLVTPGEKLFF
NA TRBJ2-3 NA TRBV5-1 TGCGCCAGCAGCCCCCCGACGCCGGGAGATACGCAGTATTTT CASSPPTPGDTQYF
NA TRBJ1-1 NA TRBV7-9 TGTGCCAGCAGCGGGAGGGGGGACGCTAACACTGAAGCTTTCTTT CASSGRGDANTEAFF
NA TRBJ2-6 NA TRBV7-9 TGTTCCAGCAGCTCCTCAGGGTTCTCTGGGGCCAACGTCCTGACTTTC CSSSSSGFSGANVLTF
NA TRBJ2-1 NA TRBV9 TGTGCCAGCAGCGTACGTCCAGGGTACAATGAGCAGTTCTTC CASSVRPGYNEQFF
TRBD2 TRBJ2-3 few TRBV28 TGTGCCAGCAGAGTAGGACTAGCGGGAGTGTCAGATACGCAGTATTTT CASRVGLAGVSDTQYF
TRBD1 TRBJ1-2 NA TRBV18 TGTGCCAGCTCACAGGGGGCGCGGGACTATGGCTACACCTTC CASSQGARDYGYTF
TRBD1 TRBJ1-3 NA TRBV4-1 TGCGCCAGCAGCCAGGGGGACAGGGTAAGATCCGGAGGAAACACCATATATTTT CASSQGDRVRSGGNTIYF
NA TRBJ1-1 NA TRBV7-9 TGTGCCAGCAACCTGGTCTACGGTGGTGAAGCTTTCTTT CASNLVYGGEAFF
TRBD1 TRBJ1-5 NA TRBV19 TGTGCCAGTACCCAAAAGCAGGGGGCCCTCAATCAGCCCCAGCATTTT CASTQKQGALNQPQHF
TRBD1 TRBJ1-1 few TRBV19 TGTGCCAATATACCACCGGGACAGGGATTGAACACTGAAGCTTTCTTT CANIPPGQGLNTEAFF
TRBD1 TRBJ1-5 NA TRBV7-2 TGTGCCAGCAGCTTGTCGACAGGGGGCGCACAGCCCCAGCATTTT CASSLSTGGAQPQHF
NA TRBJ1-1 NA TRBV18 TGTGCCAGCTCACCCGCAGACAGATGGAACACTGAAGCTTTCTTT CASSPADRWNTEAFF
TRBD1 TRBJ1-4 NA TRBV10-3 TGTGCCATCAGCCCAGGACAGGCAACTAATGAAAAACTGTTTTTT CAISPGQATNEKLFF
NA TRBJ2-1 NA TRBV7-9 TGTGCCAGCAGCGTCGCCAGGCAGACCTACAATGAGCAGTTCTTC CASSVARQTYNEQFF
NA TRBJ2-2 NA TRBV5-1 TGCGCCAGCAGCTTGGCCGGCGCAGGGCGAGGGGAGCTGTTTTTT CASSLAGAGRGELFF
NA TRBJ2-3 NA TRBV7-2 TGTGCCAGCAGCTTACAACTAGCAGGGACAGATACGCAGTATTTT CASSLQLAGTDTQYF
NA TRBJ2-1 NA TRBV30 TGTGCCTGGAGTGTAACAGCCCAAAATGAGCAGTTCTTC CAWSVTAQNEQFF
TRBD1 TRBJ1-4 NA TRBV9 TGTGCCAGCAGCGTGGGGGACAGGGATCGTAATGAAAAACTGTTTTTT CASSVGDRDRNEKLFF
TRBD2 TRBJ2-5 NA TRBV15 TGTGCCACCAGCAGAGATCTTGCGGGAGCAGAGACCCAGTACTTC CATSRDLAGAETQYF
NA TRBJ1-2 few TRBV7-9 TGTTCCAGCAGCCCAAATGGAGGGCTGGGTGGCTACACCTTC CSSSPNGGLGGYTF
NA TRBJ1-3 NA TRBV11-2 TGTGCCAGCAGCTCACGGGGAGACTCTGGAAACACCATATATTTT CASSSRGDSGNTIYF
NA TRBJ2-1 NA TRBV6-1 TGTGCCAGCAGTGCCCGATTCCCCAGGTATGGGAATGAGCAGTTCTTC CASSARFPRYGNEQFF
TRBD1 TRBJ2-5 once TRBV29-1 TGCAGCGTAAACACAGGGGGCGCGGGGGAGACCCAGTACTTC CSVNTGGAGETQYF
TRBD1 TRBJ2-4 NA TRBV6-5 TGTGCCAGCAGGGACAGGGCTGCCAAAAACATTCAGTACTTC CASRDRAAKNIQYF
TRBD2 TRBJ2-1 NA TRBV7-2 TGTGCCAGCATACTTAGCGGGAGTGGAAATGAGCAGTTCTTC CASILSGSGNEQFF
NA TRBJ1-4 NA TRBV7-2 TGTGCCAGCAGCTTCCGGGACACAAAAGAAAAACTGTTTTTT CASSFRDTKEKLFF
TRBD1 TRBJ1-5 NA TRBV6-1 TGTGCCAGCAGTCCGGGACAGGGGTACAATCAGCCCCAGCATTTT CASSPGQGYNQPQHF
NA TRBJ1-5 NA TRBV12-5 TGTGCTAGTGGTTTGAACGGGAATCAGCCCCAGCATTTT CASGLNGNQPQHF
TRBD1 TRBJ2-5 NA TRBV9 TGTGCCAGCAGCGTAGGCCTAGTGGGGACAGCAGAGACCCAGTACTTC CASSVGLVGTAETQYF